The 30 T cell receptor beta chains below come from one sample, sequenced in a study of molecular identifiers for immune sequencing clone quantification. A single record per CDR3 protein comes from TCRdb applying MiXCR to the PCR reads. The sample lists around 70,000 distinct CDR3 sequences; roughly 18% were seen once. Sequenced sample: naive CD8+ T cells from blood, with Jurkat cell RNA spiked in. The subset denotes: FACS-sorted CD8+CD4-CCR7+CD45RA+ naive T cells. The receptors were sampled from a human donor in good health. Some libraries in this study had Jurkat cell RNA spiked in.

Notes on this clonotype: It may be a read error: a sequence one base away is much more abundant. V and J are TRBV5-3 and TRBJ1-2, with TRBD1 as a possible D gene (5 bases). TRBV5-3 is classed as an ORF, of uncertain function. Trimming left V 10 bases short and J 2 bases short, with 18 bases between. The CDR3 has 14 residues. CDR3 sequence reads: CAGSLAGTNYGYTF. CDR3 coding DNA: TGTGCCGGCAGCTTGGCCGGGACCAACTATGGCTACACCTTC.

The table lists this clonotype with a few counts. The gene calls are TRBV7-2 and TRBJ2-2; 12 bases line up with TRBD2. The CDR3 is 16 amino acids. Trimming removed 5 bases from V and 4 bases from J; junction bases left unmatched: 5. Germline V gene lookup returns CDR1 SGHTA and CDR2 FQGNSA. The CDR3 sequence: CASSPGLAGPTGELFF. CDR3 DNA sequence: TGTGCCAGCAGCCCCGGACTAGCGGGGCCCACCGGGGAGCTGTTTTTT.

This clonotype was seen many times. This chain connects TRBV4-1 to TRBJ2-7; a weak D match, TRBD1 (5 bases). V was shortened by 1 base and J by 5 bases, with 12 bases between the two germline ends. Germline CDR1 and CDR2: MGHRA and YSYEKL. There are 14 residues in the CDR3. CDR3 region: CASSQVVGVDEQYF. The CDR3 bases are TGCGCCAGCAGCCAAGTTGTAGGGGTTGACGAGCAGTACTTC.

This clonotype has at least ten counts. The DNA for the CDR3 is TGTGCCAGCAGTTACCATCCCTCCTACGAGCAGTACTTC. Protein: CASSYHPSYEQYF. The J gene is TRBJ2-7, the V gene TRBV6-2 or TRBV6-3; D unresolved. In germline, CDR1 is MNHEY, CDR2 SVGEGT. Trimming pared 2 bases from V and 0 bases from J, leaving 5 bases between. The CDR3 has 13 amino acids.

This clonotype was seen repeatedly, ten times or more. The genes are TRBV6-6 and TRBJ1-1; the match to TRBD1 covers 8 bases. Germline loops: CDR1 MNHNY, CDR2 SVGAGI (reference sequence). J lost 1 base, V lost 5 bases, and 12 bases had no gene match. The CDR3 has 17 residues. The CDR3 DNA sequence: TGTGCCAGCAGTAAACCAAACGCCGGGACAGGGAACACTGAAGCTTTCTTT. Translation gives CASSKPNAGTGNTEAFF.

This clonotype was counted ten times or more. The chain recombines TRBV7-9 with TRBJ2-3; D is unclear. Trimming removed 6 bases at V and 3 bases at J, with 16 bases between. The CDR3 covers 15 residues. Germline-derived CDR1 and CDR2 are SEHNR and FQNEAQ (reference sequence). For the CDR3, the DNA is TGTGCCAGCAGTCTCGTCTATAGGCAGACAGATACGCAGTATTTT. Its protein is CASSLVYRQTDTQYF. Full variable domain (missing parts from reference TRBV7-9 and TRBJ2-3): DTGVSQNPRHKITKRGQNVTFRCDPISEHNRLYWYRQTLGQGPEFLTYFQNEAQLEKSRLLSDRFSAERPKGSFSTLEIQRTEQGDSAMYLCASSLVYRQTDTQYFGPGTRLTVL.

This clonotype was detected ten times or more. The gene calls are TRBV6-5 and TRBJ2-7, with D possibly matching TRBD2 (5 bases). Germline V CDR1 and CDR2: MNHEY, SVGAGI. Trimming took off 11 bases at V and 5 bases at J, with 16 bases between the two ends. The CDR3 length is 12 residues. The CDR3 loop is CALEVPGNEQYF. The CDR3 bases are TGTGCCCTCGAAGTGCCGGGGAACGAGCAGTACTTC.

The chain joins TRBV12-3 or TRBV12-4 to TRBJ2-2; D gene unclear. V gave up 3 bases and J gave up 6 bases, with 2 bases separating them. The CDR3 is 11 residues long. Written as DNA, the CDR3 is TGTGCCAGCAGTTTTTCCGGGGAGCTGTTTTTT. Translated, it gives CASSFSGELFF.

Concerning this clonotype: The junction does not match germline at one end; this may be a read error. The chain carries TRBV5-3 and TRBJ1-1; possible D gene TRBD1, 6 bases. TRBV5-3 belongs to the ORF category, with a function that is uncertain. This CDR3 has 14 amino acids. Written as DNA, the CDR3 is TGTGCCAGCAGCTTTTGGACAGACAACACTGAAGCTTTCTTT. It encodes CASSFWTDNTEAFF.

This clonotype was seen a few times. It is unclear where the CDR3 begins or ends on the DNA, so no DNA is shown, and the CDR3 is as TCRdb lists it. The chain combines TRBV5-4 with TRBJ1-3; no DNA check was done on the table's D call, TRBD1. The CDR3 is made up of 8 amino acids, end residues included. The germline gives CDR1 SGHNT, CDR2 YYREEE (reference sequence). CDR3 in amino acids: CAVGPGYF.

As concerns this clonotype: A read error is possible here, since a much larger clone lies one base away. This chain connects TRBV27 to TRBJ2-6; D not certain. This CDR3 is built from 13 residues. Per germline, CDR1 MNHEY and CDR2 SMNVEV (reference sequence). CDR3 coding DNA: TGTGCCAACAGTTGGACTGGGGCCAACGTCCTGACTTTC. This encodes CANSWTGANVLTF.

In regard to this clonotype: A much larger clone differs from this one at a single base, so this may be a read error. The rearrangement joins TRBV25-1 to TRBJ2-2; no firm D call. Trimming pared 2 bases from V and 3 bases from J, leaving 4 bases between. The CDR3 consists of 13 residues. CDR1 is MGHDK and CDR2 is SYGVNS in the germline V gene. CDR3 DNA: TGTGCCAGCAGTGAAAGGGACACCGGGGAGCTGTTTTTT. Its translation is CASSERDTGELFF.

For this clonotype: A clone one base away is much larger, so this may be a read error. This sequence joins TRBV7-9 and TRBJ1-1, with 9 bases fitting TRBD1. The CDR3 covers 14 residues. Germline lookup yields CDR1 SEHNR and CDR2 FQNEAQ (reference sequence). In DNA form, the CDR3 reads TGTGCCGGCAGCTTATCACAGGGGGCCACTGAAGCTTTCTTT. Protein sequence: CAGSLSQGATEAFF.

With regard to this clonotype: A much larger clone differs from this one at a single base, so this may be a read error. The J gene is TRBJ2-3, the V gene TRBV11-2; a weak D match, TRBD2 (5 bases). This CDR3 spans 14 amino acids. From germline, CDR1 is SGHAT and CDR2 FQNNGV. DNA for the CDR3: TGTGTCAGCAGCCCTATTGACTACACAGATACGCAGTATTTT. This gives the protein CVSSPIDYTDTQYF.

A few counts support this clonotype. The CDR3 carries no conserved terminal phenylalanine or tryptophan, so it likely arises from a read error. The J gene is TRBJ1-4, the V gene TRBV25-1, with TRBD1 matching 8 bases. Germline CDR1 MGHDK, CDR2 SYGVNS. With 2 bases clipped from V and 7 bases from J, the junction kept 9 bases outside the gene matches. This CDR3 is 16 amino acids long. The CDR3 bases are TGTGCCAGCAGTGAAACAGGGGCAGGGGGCGGTGAAAAACTGTTTTTA. Protein: CASSETGAGGGEKLFL.

This clonotype was found many times. The chain uses TRBV7-8 and TRBJ1-1; D ambiguous. Trimming removed 2 bases at V and 3 bases at J, with 7 bases between. The CDR3 contains 13 residues. Germline V gene data show CDR1 as SGHVS and CDR2 as FQNEAQ. CDR3 sequence: CASSLWLDTEAFF. The CDR3 DNA reads TGTGCCAGCAGCTTATGGCTGGACACTGAAGCTTTCTTT.

This clonotype was counted at least ten times. This chain's CDR3 is CASSQSGTGLNEKLFF. As DNA, the CDR3 is TGTGCCAGCAGCCAATCCGGGACAGGGCTGAATGAAAAACTGTTTTTT. This chain joins TRBV3-1 and TRBJ1-4, with 9 bases that match TRBD1. This CDR3 contains 16 residues. J lost 5 bases, V lost 2 bases, and 6 bases had no gene match. Germline lookup yields CDR1 LGHDT and CDR2 YNNKEL (reference sequence).

This clonotype was found many times. The chain combines TRBV29-1 with TRBJ2-7, with D unresolved. The germline V gene encodes CDR1 SQVTM and CDR2 ANQGSEA. This CDR3 contains 12 residues. V lost 5 bases to trimming and J lost 3 bases, with 11 bases between them. CDR3 amino acids: CSVLFPGYEQYF. Written as DNA, the CDR3 is TGCAGCGTTTTGTTCCCAGGCTACGAGCAGTACTTC.

This clonotype was seen many times. This chain uses TRBV27 with TRBJ1-1; D gene unclear. V was cut by 2 bases and J by 4 bases, with 8 bases left in between. CDR1 MNHEY and CDR2 SMNVEV come from the germline V gene (reference sequence). This CDR3 spans 13 amino acids. CDR3 nucleotides: TGTGCCAGCAGTTTAGGGCAGAGCACTGAAGCTTTCTTT. This gives the protein CASSLGQSTEAFF.

This clonotype was detected many times. The V and J genes are TRBV28 and TRBJ2-7, with D unclear. The V and J ends lost 2 bases and 3 bases respectively, with 5 bases between them. The CDR3 length is 12 residues. The germline gives CDR1 MDHEN, CDR2 SYDVKM. DNA for the CDR3: TGTGCCAGCAGTTTAACGGGCTACGAGCAGTACTTC. The encoded protein is CASSLTGYEQYF.

Many counts were recorded for this clonotype. V is TRBV4-2 and J is TRBJ2-3; D is perhaps TRBD1 (5 bases). CDR1 LGHNA and CDR2 YNFKEQ come from the germline V gene. The CDR3 runs 15 residues. Trimming pared 1 base from V and 4 bases from J, leaving 12 bases between. CDR3 sequence reads: CASSQVQGWADTQYF. In nucleotides, the CDR3 is TGTGCCAGCAGCCAAGTGCAGGGTTGGGCAGATACGCAGTATTTT.

The V gene is TRBV13, the J gene TRBJ2-7; 7 bases fit TRBD1. Germline V CDR1 and CDR2: PRHDT, FYEKMQ (reference sequence). There are 14 residues in the CDR3. With 5 bases clipped from V and 3 bases from J, the junction kept 7 bases outside the gene matches. The CDR3 region has the DNA TGTGCCAGCAGCCCCATGGGACAGAGCTACGAGCAGTACTTC. It translates to CASSPMGQSYEQYF.

In its sample, this clonotype was seen many times. CDR3 nucleotide sequence: TGTGCCAGCAGCTTAGCCACAGATACGCAGTATTTT. It yields the protein CASSLATDTQYF. The chain couples TRBV28 to TRBJ2-3; the D is unclear. With 6 bases removed from V and 2 bases from J, the gap between germline ends came to 6 bases. The CDR3 spans 12 residues. From germline, CDR1 is MDHEN and CDR2 SYDVKM.

This clonotype showed up many times. The chain links TRBV6-2 or TRBV6-3 to TRBJ1-5; D gene uncertain. The CDR3 runs 14 residues. With 0 bases removed from V and 6 bases from J, the gap between germline ends came to 9 bases. Germline values: CDR1 MNHEY, CDR2 SVGEGT. The CDR3 DNA follows: TGTGCCAGCAGTTACTCCGGGGTTGCTCAGCCCCAGCATTTT. It codes for CASSYSGVAQPQHF.

The chain uses TRBV12-5 and TRBJ1-2, with 10 bases identical to TRBD1. Per germline, CDR1 LGHNT and CDR2 FRNRAP. The CDR3 is made up of 16 amino acids. Trimming at V came to 1 base and at J to 4 bases, leaving 6 bases not matched to a gene. CDR3 DNA: TGTGCTAGTGGTTTGGCCGGGACAGGGGTCATCTATGGCTACACCTTC. As protein: CASGLAGTGVIYGYTF.

The CDR3 sequence: CASSYRTEAYEQYF. CDR3 bases: TGTGCCAGCAGTTACCGGACAGAGGCCTACGAGCAGTACTTC. The J gene is TRBJ2-7, the V gene TRBV5-5; D perhaps matches TRBD1 (6 bases). The germline CDR1 and CDR2 sequences are SGHKS and YYEKEE (reference sequence). CDR3 length: 14 residues. V lost 5 bases to trimming and J lost 2 bases, with 14 bases between them.

This clonotype was counted many times. The J gene is TRBJ2-3, the V gene TRBV27, with D maybe TRBD2 (6 bases). From germline, CDR1 is MNHEY and CDR2 SMNVEV (reference sequence). This CDR3 region has 12 residues. The V end was cut by 5 bases, the J end by 6 bases, with 9 bases between. The CDR3 DNA follows: TGTGCCAGCAGTGGTAGCGGCGATACGCAGTATTTT. The encoded protein is CASSGSGDTQYF.

This clonotype was counted many times. J is TRBJ2-7 and V is TRBV4-1; 7 bases are a match to TRBD2. Germline values: CDR1 MGHRA, CDR2 YSYEKL. This CDR3 is 14 amino acids long. The junction had 3 bases not matched to a gene; V was cut back by 2 bases and J by 2 bases. CDR3 sequence (DNA): TGCGCCAGCAGCCAACGAGCGGGGACCTACGAGCAGTACTTC. This encodes CASSQRAGTYEQYF.

This clonotype has ten or more counts. This rearrangement joins TRBV7-9 to TRBJ1-1; D is unclear. This CDR3 has 15 amino acids. The V and J ends lost 1 base and 0 bases respectively, with 9 bases between them. The germline V gene has CDR1 SEHNR and CDR2 FQNEAQ (reference sequence). The CDR3 loop reads CASSLVGGMNTEAFF. The CDR3 DNA reads TGTGCCAGCAGCTTAGTTGGCGGAATGAACACTGAAGCTTTCTTT. Together with reference TRBV7-9 and TRBJ1-1, the CDR3 gives the full variable domain: DTGVSQNPRHKITKRGQNVTFRCDPISEHNRLYWYRQTLGQGPEFLTYFQNEAQLEKSRLLSDRFSAERPKGSFSTLEIQRTEQGDSAMYLCASSLVGGMNTEAFFGQGTRLTVV.

This clonotype was detected only a few times. The gene calls are TRBV7-6 and TRBJ2-2, with D unclear. V was cut by 1 base and J by 1 base, with 4 bases left in between. Germline V gene sequence: CDR1 SGHVS, CDR2 FNYEAQ. The CDR3 runs 14 residues. Written as DNA, the CDR3 is TGTGCCAGCAGCTTAGGCGGGAACACCGGGGAGCTGTTTTTT. Protein: CASSLGGNTGELFF.